These 24 T cell receptor beta chains were all obtained from the same sample, sequenced in a study of blood T cell repertoires in COVID-19. Some clones are missing from TCRdb's copy, which holds only in-frame ones; the method was immunoSEQ multiplex PCR. Here the sample spans roughly 140,000 clones, about 90% being singletons. Sequences were obtained from peripheral blood. Receptors originate from a woman aged 45-65 years with acute or convalescent COVID-19.

V usage is TRBV27 and J usage is TRBJ2-1; the match to TRBD1 covers 9 bases. Germline V gene data show CDR1 as MNHEY and CDR2 as SMNVEV (reference sequence). The CDR3 runs 17 residues. The V and J ends lost 5 bases and 7 bases, in that order; junction bases with no gene match: 15. Here the CDR3 DNA reads TGTGCCAGCAGTGGCGGACCGGGACAGGGAAGCCGAAATGAGCAGTTCTTC. This encodes CASSGGPGQGSRNEQFF.

The chain has TRBV5-1 and TRBJ2-5; possible D gene TRBD2, 5 bases. The CDR3 covers 15 residues. The germline CDR1 and CDR2 sequences are SGHRS and YFSETQ. V was cut by 2 bases and J by 2 bases, with 13 bases left in between. The CDR3 nucleotides read TGCGCCAGCAGCTTCCCCCTCGGGGTACAAGAGACCCAGTACTTC. The encoded protein is CASSFPLGVQETQYF.

The chain recombines TRBV18 with TRBJ1-1; TRBD1 agrees at 8 bases. The CDR3 loop spans 16 amino acids. Germline lookup yields CDR1 KGHSH and CDR2 LQKENI. The V gene end was trimmed by 2 bases and the J gene end by 5 bases; junction bases not matched to a gene: 10. CDR3 protein: CASSPGDRGSWTEAFF. In DNA, the CDR3 is TGTGCCAGCTCACCAGGAGACAGGGGATCGTGGACTGAAGCTTTCTTT.

The rearrangement uses TRBV24-1 and TRBJ1-5; TRBD1 matches at 7 bases. The CDR3 is 14 amino acids. J lost 4 bases, V lost 6 bases, and 5 bases had no gene match. Germline V gene data show CDR1 as KGHDR and CDR2 as SFDVKD. In nucleotides, the CDR3 is TGTGCCACCAGTCAAACAGGGGCGAATCAGCCCCAGCATTTT. Its protein product is CATSQTGANQPQHF.

The V gene is TRBV14, the J gene TRBJ1-6; D might be TRBD1 (5 bases). The V end lost 0 bases, the J end lost 11 bases, and 8 bases lay between the germline ends. CDR3 length: 13 residues. CDR1 and CDR2 (germline): SGHDN, FVKESK. CDR3 amino acids: CASSQELDTPLHF. The CDR3 nucleotides read TGTGCCAGCAGCCAAGAATTGGACACACCCCTCCACTTT.

This clone was seen a single time. This rearrangement joins TRBV5-1 to TRBJ2-3; 7 bases fit TRBD2. The CDR3 spans 15 residues. The germline V gene encodes CDR1 SGHRS and CDR2 YFSETQ. The ends lost 5 bases at V and 0 bases at J; junction bases unmatched: 6. In DNA, the CDR3 is TGCGCCAGCAGTTACAGCGGGGAGAGCACAGATACGCAGTATTTT. This codes for CASSYSGESTDTQYF.

The V and J genes are TRBV28 and TRBJ2-2; 8 nucleotides align to TRBD1. The V and J ends lost 1 base and 6 bases, in that order; junction bases with no gene match: 13. The CDR3 covers 18 residues. The germline gives CDR1 MDHEN, CDR2 SYDVKM. The CDR3 protein is CASSLLPGTGHGAGELFF. CDR3 coding DNA: TGTGCCAGCAGTTTATTACCCGGGACAGGCCACGGCGCCGGGGAGCTGTTTTTT.

CDR3 loop: CASSDMAGRTNEKLFF. CDR3 coding DNA: TGTGCCAGCAGTGATATGGCGGGGAGAACTAATGAAAAACTGTTTTTT. V and J are TRBV2 and TRBJ1-4; no clear D gene. The germline V gene encodes CDR1 SNHLY and CDR2 FYNNEI. V was shortened by 3 bases and J by 1 base, with 12 bases between the two germline ends. The CDR3 is 16 amino acids.

The J gene is TRBJ2-7, the V gene TRBV10-1; 12 bases are a match to TRBD2. Germline V lookup: CDR1 WNHNN, CDR2 SYGVQD (reference sequence). This CDR3 has 13 amino acids. With 8 bases clipped from V and 3 bases from J, the junction kept 2 bases outside the gene matches. CDR3 loop: CASATSGSYEQYF. The CDR3 nucleotides read TGCGCCAGCGCGACTAGCGGGAGCTACGAGCAGTACTTC.

The chain employs TRBV7-6 and TRBJ2-7; D is possibly TRBD1 (6 bases). Germline V gene data show CDR1 as SGHVS and CDR2 as FNYEAQ. The V and J ends lost 1 base and 2 bases respectively, with 12 bases between them. The CDR3 totals 15 residues. The CDR3 DNA is TGTGCCAGCAGCTTAGAACAGGGCGTCGCCTACGAGCAGTACTTC. It encodes CASSLEQGVAYEQYF.

This chain links TRBV10-3 with TRBJ1-1; D might be TRBD1 (5 bases). The CDR3 totals 13 residues. From germline, CDR1 is ENHRY and CDR2 SYGVKD. The CDR3 DNA follows: TGTGTAATAAGGGGATCGGTGAACACTGAAGCTTTCTTT. As protein: CVIRGSVNTEAFF.

V usage is TRBV5-4 and J usage is TRBJ1-4, with D tentatively TRBD1 (5 bases). The CDR3 is 15 residues long. Between the trimmed V and J ends, which lost 2 bases and 3 bases, there was a span of 11 bases. Germline CDR1 and CDR2: SGHNT and YYREEE (reference sequence). CDR3 sequence reads: CASSLKDTSNEKLFF. For the CDR3, the DNA is TGTGCCAGCAGCTTAAAGGACACTTCTAATGAAAAACTGTTTTTT. The full variable domain, its missing parts supplied by reference TRBV5-4 and TRBJ1-4, is ETGVTQSPTHLIKTRGQQVTLRCSSQSGHNTVSWYQQALGQGPQFIFQYYREEENGRGNFPPRFSGLQFPNYSSELNVNALELDDSALYLCASSLKDTSNEKLFFGSGTQLSVL.

This sequence joins TRBV3-1 (or the pseudogene TRBV3-2) and TRBJ1-6; 10 bases line up with TRBD1. Germline trimming cut 6 bases from V and 9 bases from J; bases unmatched to any gene: 5. Germline V gene sequence: CDR1 LGHDT, CDR2 YNNKEL (reference sequence). This CDR3 spans 14 amino acids. The CDR3 DNA follows: TGTGCCAGCAGTCGACAGGGGGCTTTTTCACCCCTCCACTTT. It yields the protein CASSRQGAFSPLHF.

This sequence joins TRBV11-2 and TRBJ1-5, with 7 positions matching TRBD1. The CDR3 covers 14 residues. Germline V gene lookup returns CDR1 SGHAT and CDR2 FQNNGV. V lost 5 bases to trimming and J lost 7 bases; unmatched junction nucleotides: 8. The CDR3, as DNA: TGTGCCAGCAGCCCCGGGACAGCTCTCCAGCCCCAGCATTTT. Its protein is CASSPGTALQPQHF.

This clone appeared a single time. This chain connects TRBV6-5 to TRBJ1-1; D is undetermined. The germline gives CDR1 MNHEY, CDR2 SVGAGI. The CDR3 runs to 10 residues. The V and J ends lost 7 bases and 6 bases respectively, with 6 bases between them. This CDR3 reads CASTYPEAFF. Here the CDR3 DNA reads TGTGCCAGCACCTACCCTGAAGCTTTCTTT.

The chain couples TRBV19 to TRBJ2-5; 8 bases agree with TRBD1. Germline CDR1 is LNHDA and CDR2 is SQIVND (reference sequence). The CDR3 consists of 15 residues. V lost 8 bases, J lost 3 bases, and 11 bases stayed unmatched. The CDR3: CASATLGQVKETQYF. For the CDR3, the DNA is TGTGCCAGTGCCACCTTGGGACAGGTAAAAGAGACCCAGTACTTC.

This clone was counted a single time. The chain uses TRBV6-1 and TRBJ1-5; TRBD1 is a possible D gene (6 bases). This CDR3 region has 16 residues. Germline V gives CDR1 MNHNS, CDR2 SASEGT. V was clipped by 1 base and J by 0 bases, with 10 bases between them. The chain's CDR3 is CASSEEGTYSNQPQHF. Here the CDR3 DNA reads TGTGCCAGCAGTGAAGAGGGGACATATAGCAATCAGCCCCAGCATTTT.

V is TRBV27 and J is TRBJ1-6, with TRBD1 identical over 9 bases. Germline V CDR1 and CDR2: MNHEY, SMNVEV (reference sequence). This CDR3 spans 17 amino acids. The trim removed 3 bases at V and 7 bases at J, leaving 10 bases unmatched. CDR3 DNA sequence: TGTGCCAGCAGTTTCCAAAAGCCGGGACAGGGCAATTCACCCCTCCACTTT. It yields the protein CASSFQKPGQGNSPLHF.

V gene TRBV9 combines with J gene TRBJ1-3, with a tentative D call TRBD1 (6 bases). The CDR3 is made up of 15 amino acids. Germline CDR1 reads SGDLS; CDR2 reads YYNGEE. V was shortened by 4 bases and J by 2 bases, with 13 bases between the two germline ends. The CDR3 bases are TGTGCCAGCAGCCCCTGGAAGGGGGCTGGAAACACCATATATTTT. As protein: CASSPWKGAGNTIYF.

The rearrangement links TRBV19 to TRBJ1-5; the match to TRBD1 covers 8 bases. The ends lost 7 bases at V and 0 bases at J; junction bases unmatched: 17. Per the germline V gene, CDR1 is LNHDA and CDR2 is SQIVND (reference sequence). The CDR3 has 19 residues. This CDR3 is CASTGKKGQVYYSNQPQHF. In DNA form, the CDR3 reads TGTGCCAGTACCGGGAAAAAGGGACAGGTATACTATAGCAATCAGCCCCAGCATTTT.

The chain joins TRBV7-8 to TRBJ1-5; TRBD1 might be the D (6 bases). V was shortened by 5 bases and J by 6 bases, with 14 bases between the two germline ends. CDR1 and CDR2 (germline): SGHVS, FQNEAQ. CDR3 length: 14 amino acids. This chain's CDR3 is CASSPLVRGQPQHF. Here the CDR3 DNA reads TGTGCCAGCAGCCCCCTGGTCAGGGGTCAGCCCCAGCATTTT.

The chain joins TRBV7-8 to TRBJ1-4; D is possibly TRBD1 (5 bases). CDR1 is SGHVS, CDR2 FQNEAQ, per germline. The V end lost 3 bases, the J end lost 8 bases, and 16 bases lay between the germline ends. The CDR3 is 15 residues long. CDR3 nucleotides: TGTGCCAGCAGCTTGATGTGGGGCTTCCAGGAAAAACTGTTTTTT. Amino acids: CASSLMWGFQEKLFF.

This chain connects TRBV7-8 to TRBJ2-7; TRBD2 agrees at 8 bases. There are 16 residues in the CDR3. Trimming at V came to 5 bases and at J to 2 bases, leaving 11 bases not matched to a gene. CDR1 and CDR2 from the germline V gene are SGHVS and FQNEAQ. Here the CDR3 reads CASSPSIQRETYEQYF. CDR3 sequence (DNA): TGTGCCAGCAGCCCAAGTATCCAGCGGGAGACCTACGAGCAGTACTTC.

The genes are TRBV2 and TRBJ1-6; 9 nucleotides line up with TRBD1. The length of the CDR3 is 17 residues. The germline V gene has CDR1 SNHLY and CDR2 FYNNEI. The V and J ends lost 4 bases and 4 bases, in that order; junction bases with no gene match: 8. DNA of the CDR3: TGTGCCAGCAGTGGGGGACAGGGAATCGGGTATAATTCACCCCTCCACTTT. Encoded protein: CASSGGQGIGYNSPLHF.